This T cell receptor beta chain was obtained from a study of blood T cells in healthy people across ages. For the study at large: In model experiments, template switching was able to capture about one barcoded beta molecule for every two T cells that were present.

Each sample had at least 6.5 million PBMCs isolated. Germline-derived CDR1 and CDR2 are SGHVS and FQNEAQ. The CDR3 totals 16 residues. Unmatched junction bases numbered 9, after V lost 1 base and J lost 10 bases. A sample-barcoded 5' primer and a J-beta primer mix were used in a second PCR of roughly 7 to 12 cycles. MiXCR was run by TCRdb on the 5' RACE reads, yielding one entry per CDR3 protein. The sample consists of 1.4 million to 1.5 million distinct CDR3 sequences, 42% of them appearing once. Study-wide findings and caveats: PBMC samples, being unsorted, prevented any conclusive comparison of naive and antigen-experienced cells. Fewer expanded clones and more diversity marked long-lived versus aged donors.

For this clonotype: Its antigen is currently unknown.

The chain links TRBV7-8 to TRBJ1-6, with 8 bases lining up with TRBD1. Sequenced input: blood. The sequence came from a woman aged 18-29 years in good health. The CDR3 nucleotides are TGTGCCAGCAGCTTAGTGACAACAGGGGGGAGGTCACCCCTCCACTTT. Translation: CASSLVTTGGRSPLHF.